This is a list of T cell receptor beta chains from one sample in a study of T-cell memory formation after mild COVID-19. TCRdb re-analysed the 5' RACE reads in MiXCR, keeping a single row per CDR3 protein. The sample holds 150,000 to 200,000 distinct CDR3 sequences, around a tenth seen once. The sequenced sample was PBMCs or a T cell subset sorted from them (not recorded which). These receptors originate from a young man who had mild COVID-19 (a few samples of this study predate the infection). Cell type and time point are not known. Both conserved end residues are part of each CDR3. D genes are given only for firm matches. Where a row states a size, it is once, few, many or the class of an expanded clone; other rows omit it.

V gene	J gene	D gene	clone size	CDR3 protein	CDR3 DNA
TRBV7-3	TRBJ2-1	NA	few	CASSLNAGSYNEQFF	TGTGCCAGCAGCTTAAACGCAGGCTCCTACAATGAGCAGTTCTTC
TRBV6-6	TRBJ2-5	TRBD2	few	CASSRGGTETQYF	TGTGCCAGCAGTCGGGGAGGGACGGAGACCCAGTACTTC
TRBV7-9	TRBJ1-2	NA	few	CASSRTDHNYGYTF	TGTGCCAGCAGTCGGACGGACCATAACTATGGCTACACCTTC
TRBV4-1	TRBJ1-6	NA	many	CASSRGTGTEHSPLHF	TGCGCCAGCAGCCGGGGAACCGGGACGGAGCATTCACCCCTCCACTTT
TRBV18	TRBJ2-3	TRBD2	few	CASSPGLAGLSDTQYF	TGTGCCAGCTCACCCGGACTAGCGGGGTTGTCAGATACGCAGTATTTT
TRBV5-1	TRBJ2-2	TRBD1	NA	CASSLFGTGGNTGELFF	TGCGCCAGCAGCTTATTTGGGACAGGGGGCAACACCGGGGAGCTGTTTTTT
TRBV5-1	TRBJ2-5	NA	NA	CASTLPGEETQYF	TGCGCCAGCACACTCCCCGGCGAAGAGACCCAGTACTTC
TRBV10-3	TRBJ1-5	NA	NA	CAISESTVLNQPQHF	TGTGCCATCAGTGAGTCGACGGTACTCAATCAGCCCCAGCATTTT
TRBV7-9	TRBJ2-2	TRBD1	few	CASTPQGEAGELFF	TGTGCCAGCACCCCCCAGGGGGAAGCCGGGGAGCTGTTTTTT
TRBV7-2	TRBJ2-7	TRBD1	NA	CASSYGQGARYEQYF	TGTGCCAGCAGCTACGGACAGGGGGCGCGCTACGAGCAGTACTTC
TRBV18	TRBJ1-1	NA	few	CASSPSLEGGTEAFF	TGTGCCAGCTCACCATCTCTGGAGGGGGGCACTGAAGCTTTCTTT
TRBV29-1	TRBJ2-7	NA	few	CSVAIGSSYEQYF	TGCAGCGTTGCGATTGGCAGCTCCTACGAGCAGTACTTC
TRBV5-1	TRBJ1-1	NA	few	CASKTGLNTEAFF	TGCGCCAGCAAGACAGGCTTGAACACTGAAGCTTTCTTT
TRBV5-1	TRBJ1-5	NA	NA	CASSPEGGSQPQHF	TGCGCCAGCAGTCCGGAGGGAGGAAGTCAGCCCCAGCATTTT
TRBV6-6	TRBJ2-7	NA	few	CAHRGGVNPYEQYF	TGTGCGCACAGGGGGGGGGTCAACCCCTACGAGCAGTACTTC
TRBV4-1	TRBJ2-4	NA	few	CASSQRGWGVSENIQYF	TGCGCCAGCAGCCAGAGGGGTTGGGGGGTCAGCGAAAACATTCAGTACTTC
TRBV2	TRBJ1-1	TRBD1	few	CASRSNTGDAEAFF	TGTGCCAGCCGGTCGAATACAGGGGACGCTGAAGCTTTCTTT
TRBV7-2	TRBJ2-3	NA	few	CASSLGSGRTDTQYF	TGTGCCAGCAGCTTGGGTAGTGGCCGCACAGATACGCAGTATTTT
TRBV29-1	TRBJ2-5	NA	few	CSVVRGSETQYF	TGCAGCGTTGTCCGGGGGAGTGAGACCCAGTACTTC
TRBV12-3/TRBV12-4	TRBJ2-3	TRBD2	NA	CASKAGLAASTDTQYF	TGTGCCAGTAAGGCGGGACTAGCGGCTAGCACAGATACGCAGTATTTT
TRBV9	TRBJ2-3	TRBD2	NA	CASSLWPSGGADTQYF	TGTGCCAGCAGCTTATGGCCAAGCGGGGGGGCAGATACGCAGTATTTT
TRBV9	TRBJ2-4	NA	few	CASSVDHGWGNKNIQYF	TGTGCCAGCAGCGTAGACCACGGGTGGGGAAACAAAAACATTCAGTACTTC
TRBV7-9	TRBJ1-5	NA	few	CASSSSTRGNQPQHF	TGTGCCAGCTCGAGTAGCACGAGGGGCAATCAGCCCCAGCATTTT
TRBV5-1	TRBJ2-5	TRBD2	NA	CASRVLADQETQYF	TGCGCCAGCAGAGTCCTAGCGGACCAAGAGACCCAGTACTTC
TRBV7-3	TRBJ2-1	TRBD2	many	CASSQGLVGNEQFF	TGTGCCAGCAGCCAAGGACTAGTTGGCAATGAGCAGTTCTTC
TRBV20-1	TRBJ2-1	TRBD2	few	CSARESGGSNEQFF	TGCAGTGCTAGAGAGTCGGGGGGGTCAAATGAGCAGTTCTTC
TRBV6-2/TRBV6-3	TRBJ1-5	NA	NA	CASSHDPPAGNQPQHF	TGTGCCAGCAGCCACGACCCTCCGGCCGGCAATCAGCCCCAGCATTTT
TRBV30	TRBJ2-7	TRBD1	few	CACYRGPLYEQYF	TGTGCCTGTTACAGGGGACCCCTCTACGAGCAGTACTTC
TRBV7-2	TRBJ2-3	NA	NA	CASSSSRVTQYF	TGTGCCAGCAGCTCTAGTCGGGTCACGCAGTATTTT
TRBV7-2	TRBJ2-1	NA	NA	CASSLLGREQFF	TGTGCCAGCAGCCTTCTAGGTCGTGAGCAGTTCTTC
TRBV29-1	TRBJ2-4	NA	NA	CSVSWGEGQYF	TGCAGCGTTTCTTGGGGCGAGGGACAGTACTTC
TRBV7-2	TRBJ2-2	TRBD1	many	CASSSRTGGDTGELFF	TGTGCCAGCAGCTCACGGACAGGGGGCGACACCGGGGAGCTGTTTTTT
TRBV11-1	TRBJ1-2	NA	few	CASSPGTWDGYTF	TGTGCCAGCAGCCCTGGGACGTGGGATGGCTACACCTTC
TRBV7-9	TRBJ2-1	NA	few	CASSLGVHNEQFF	TGTGCCAGCAGCTTAGGGGTCCACAATGAGCAGTTCTTC
TRBV20-1	TRBJ1-1	NA	NA	CSVIYTEAFF	TGCAGTGTTATATACACTGAAGCTTTCTTT
TRBV7-6	TRBJ1-1	NA	NA	CASSGARGDSEAFF	TGTGCCAGCAGCGGGGCGAGGGGCGACTCTGAAGCTTTCTTT
TRBV12-3/TRBV12-4	TRBJ2-1	NA	NA	CASDRGNEQFF	TGTGCCAGCGATAGGGGGAATGAGCAGTTCTTC
TRBV29-1	TRBJ1-2	NA	many	CSVDANYGYTF	TGCAGCGTTGATGCTAACTATGGCTACACCTTC
TRBV25-1	TRBJ2-1	NA	NA	CASSDPTGPGNEQFF	TGTGCCAGCAGTGATCCCACAGGGCCGGGTAATGAGCAGTTCTTC
TRBV7-2	TRBJ2-1	TRBD2	NA	CASRGLAGGLGNEQFF	TGTGCCAGCAGGGGACTAGCGGGGGGGTTAGGCAATGAGCAGTTCTTC